Listed below are T cell receptor beta chains from one sample, sequenced in a study of ipilimumab plus nivolumab after autologous stem cell transplantation. The table came from immunoSEQ multiplex PCR; TCRdb's copy has only in-frame clones and leaves some out. The table records 43,000 or so clones, more than 70% of them present only once. The input for sequencing was PBMCs, taken in a trial of ipilimumab plus nivolumab as post-transplant consolidation. The receptors were sampled from a male donor with multiple myeloma. The CDR3 runs from the conserved cysteine through the conserved F or W. Fields, in order: clone size, V gene, D gene, J gene, CDR3 DNA, CDR3 protein. A D gene is named only where the DNA matches it firmly. Clone size appears in some rows only: once, few, many, or a class for an expanded clone.

-	TRBV6-5	-	TRBJ2-7	TGTGCCAGCAGTTACGGGCGGGATACCTACGAGCAGTACTTC	CASSYGRDTYEQYF
once	TRBV5-1	-	TRBJ2-7	TGCGCCAGCAGCGTGGGGAGGTCGGGACACCTTTCCTACGAGCAGTACTTC	CASSVGRSGHLSYEQYF
-	TRBV5-1	-	TRBJ2-7	TGCGCCAGCAGCGTAACCGGGGGAGGCTCCTACGAGCAGTACTTC	CASSVTGGGSYEQYF
once	TRBV4-2	-	TRBJ1-1	TGTGCCAGCAGCCAAGGGGGACAGAACACTGAAGCTTTCTTT	CASSQGGQNTEAFF
few	TRBV5-1	-	TRBJ2-5	TGCGCCAGCAGCTTACAAGAGACCCAGTACTTC	CASSLQETQYF
-	TRBV5-5	TRBD1	TRBJ1-1	TGTGCCAGCAGCTGGGGGGACAGGGGAAACACTGAAGCTTTCTTT	CASSWGDRGNTEAFF
-	TRBV27	-	TRBJ2-1	TGTGCCAGCAGTTTAGGCCCTAGTTGGTCCTACAATGAGCAGTTCTTC	CASSLGPSWSYNEQFF
once	TRBV6-5	TRBD1	TRBJ1-1	TGTGCCAGCTGGGACAGGGAGAACACTGAAGCTTTCTTT	CASWDRENTEAFF
few	TRBV2	-	TRBJ1-5	TGTGCCAGCAGTGGCGCCAATCAGCCCCAGCATTTT	CASSGANQPQHF
-	TRBV5-1	TRBD2	TRBJ2-3	TGCGCCAGCAGCTTAGGGACTAGCGGTTCCACAGATACGCAGTATTTT	CASSLGTSGSTDTQYF
-	TRBV11-2	TRBD2	TRBJ2-7	TGTGCCAGCAGCCAATCTAGCGGGGACTCCTACGAGCAGTACTTC	CASSQSSGDSYEQYF
-	TRBV2	-	TRBJ2-3	TGTGCCAGCAATGAAGGGGGCACAGATACGCAGTATTTT	CASNEGGTDTQYF
-	TRBV27	-	TRBJ2-7	TGTGCCAGCTGGGGGACGGCCTCCTACGAGCAGTACTTC	CASWGTASYEQYF
-	TRBV27	-	TRBJ1-1	TGTGCCGGCAGTTGGCCGGGGCAGGGGAAAACTGAAGCTTTCTTT	CAGSWPGQGKTEAFF
-	TRBV6-1	-	TRBJ2-3	TGTGCCAGCAGCGCGACTAGCACAGATACGCAGTATTTT	CASSATSTDTQYF
-	TRBV23-1	-	TRBJ1-4	TGCGCCAGCACCTGCCAAAGTAACGAAAAGGTGGAAAAACTGTTTTTT	CASTCQSNEKVEKLFF
-	TRBV4-3	-	TRBJ1-2	TGCGCCAGTCAACTACAGCTTTCCTATGGCTACACCTTC	CASQLQLSYGYTF
once	TRBV12-5	TRBD1	TRBJ2-7	TGTGCTAGTGGGAGAGACGCCGGGACAGGGACCTACGAGCAGTACTTC	CASGRDAGTGTYEQYF
-	TRBV15	-	TRBJ2-7	TGTGCCACCAGCAGAGATCAAAGCTCCTACGAGCAGTACTTC	CATSRDQSSYEQYF
-	TRBV11-2	-	TRBJ1-3	TGTGCCAGCAGCCCATACTCGGGTTCTCTCGGAAACACCATATATTTT	CASSPYSGSLGNTIYF
-	TRBV5-6	-	TRBJ2-5	TGTGCCAGCAGCTTGGCCGTGGGAGGGGGCGAGACCCAGTACTTC	CASSLAVGGGETQYF
-	TRBV28	TRBD1	TRBJ1-2	TGTGCCAGCAGGCCATCCCCCGGGACAGGGGACAATGGCTACACCTTC	CASRPSPGTGDNGYTF
-	TRBV18	TRBD2	TRBJ2-1	TGTGCCAGCTCTCAAAAGTCCGGGGGGGCCCCAGGTGATGAGCAGTTCTTC	CASSQKSGGAPGDEQFF
-	TRBV29-1	-	TRBJ2-1	TGCAGCGTAGACCGGGCCTCAAATTACAATGAGCAGTTCTTC	CSVDRASNYNEQFF
once	TRBV5-5	-	TRBJ2-7	TGTGCCAGCTCACCCCGCAGGGGGGGGTACGAGCAGTACTTC	CASSPRRGGYEQYF
-	TRBV27	-	TRBJ2-1	TGTGCCAGCAGTTTAATTTGGGGTGGGAATGAGCAGTTCTTC	CASSLIWGGNEQFF
few	TRBV9	-	TRBJ1-3	TGTGCCAGCAGCGTCGGTGGACGGAGCTCTGGAAACACCATATATTTT	CASSVGGRSSGNTIYF
-	TRBV7-2	-	TRBJ1-2	TGTGCCAGCAGCTTTTCAGTCACAAACTATGGCTACACCTTC	CASSFSVTNYGYTF
medium-sized	TRBV25-1	TRBD1	TRBJ1-1	TGTGCCAGCAGTGGGAGGGGGCCCACTGAAGCTTTCTTT	CASSGRGPTEAFF
-	TRBV2	-	TRBJ2-5	TGTGCCAGCGGGACGCAGAGTGTGGAGTACTTC	CASGTQSVEYF
-	TRBV2	-	TRBJ1-1	TGTGCCAGACGAGAACAGAATCAACGAGCTTTCTTT	CARREQNQRAFF
-	TRBV7-2	TRBD1	TRBJ2-7	TGTGCCAGCAGCACGACAGGGATGAGCTCCTACGAGCAGTACTTC	CASSTTGMSSYEQYF
-	TRBV4-3	-	TRBJ1-4	TGCGCCAGCAGCCAAGCACCGGGCCCTAATGAAAAACTGTTTTTT	CASSQAPGPNEKLFF
-	TRBV15	-	TRBJ2-3	TGTGCCACCAGCAGAGAACTGACCTCGCATACGCAGTATTTT	CATSRELTSHTQYF
-	TRBV7-9	TRBD2	TRBJ2-2	TGTGCCAGCAGCTCTATAACGGGAGGTCTAAACACCGGGGAGCTGTTTTTT	CASSSITGGLNTGELFF
once	TRBV5-1	TRBD2	TRBJ2-3	TGCGCCAGCAGCGTATCTAGCGGGGGGGCCAGGACAGATACGCAGTATTTT	CASSVSSGGARTDTQYF
-	TRBV5-1	TRBD2	TRBJ2-5	TGCGCCAGCAGCCTTGGGACTAGCGGGAGAACGGAGACCCAGTACTTC	CASSLGTSGRTETQYF